Listed below are T cell receptor beta chains from one sample, sequenced in a study of OX40 agonist ivuxolimab in advanced cancers. Sequencing used immunoSEQ multiplex PCR; TCRdb keeps in-frame clones, though not all of them. The sample includes 99,000 or so clones, approximately 94% of them seen just once. Sequences were derived from CD4+ or CD8+ T cells sorted from blood, sampled in a trial of the OX40 agonist ivuxolimab. The receptors originated from an adult with an advanced solid tumor such as melanoma, head and neck, liver or kidney cancer. The CDR3 runs from the conserved cysteine through the conserved F or W. A D gene is named only where the DNA matches it firmly.

J,D,V,CDR3,DNA
TRBJ1-2,-,TRBV11-2,CASSHGRGRGIYGYTF,TGTGCCAGCAGCCACGGACGCGGTCGAGGGATCTATGGCTACACCTTC
TRBJ2-1,TRBD2,TRBV7-9,CASSSGLAPSSYNEQFF,TGTGCCAGCAGCTCGGGACTAGCGCCGAGCTCCTACAATGAGCAGTTCTTC
TRBJ1-5,-,TRBV6-5,CASSYGGVGNQPQHF,TGTGCCAGCAGTTACGGGGGGGTAGGAAATCAGCCCCAGCATTTT
TRBJ1-3,-,TRBV5-1,CASRITGSSGNTIYF,TGCGCCAGCAGGATTACAGGGAGCTCTGGAAACACCATATATTTT
TRBJ1-5,-,TRBV19,CASTLNRAYQPQHF,TGTGCCAGTACCCTTAACAGGGCCTATCAGCCCCAGCATTTT
TRBJ1-1,-,TRBV9,CASSVDAGPVNTEAFF,TGTGCCAGCAGCGTAGATGCCGGGCCTGTCAACACTGAAGCTTTCTTT
TRBJ2-2,TRBD2,TRBV27,CASSPGVGLAGGNAGELFF,TGTGCCAGCAGCCCCGGCGTGGGACTAGCGGGGGGGAACGCCGGGGAGCTGTTTTTT
TRBJ2-7,-,TRBV6-5,CASSDWKQYEQYF,TGTGCCAGCAGTGATTGGAAGCAGTACGAGCAGTACTTC
TRBJ1-3,-,TRBV5-6,CASSLVQAAGNTIYF,TGTGCCAGCAGCTTGGTGCAGGCAGCTGGAAACACCATATATTTT
TRBJ1-2,-,TRBV19,CASSSRLDRSFYGYTF,TGTGCCAGTAGTTCCCGCCTCGACAGAAGCTTCTATGGCTACACCTTC
TRBJ2-1,TRBD2,TRBV6-5,CASSYYSGRVYNEQFF,TGTGCCAGCAGTTACTACAGCGGGAGGGTCTACAATGAGCAGTTCTTC
TRBJ2-7,-,TRBV6-6,CASSYSKGGSYEQYF,TGTGCCAGCAGTTACTCGAAAGGGGGCTCCTACGAGCAGTACTTC
TRBJ2-7,TRBD1,TRBV7-2,CASGDRASYEQYF,TGTGCCAGCGGGGACAGGGCCTCCTACGAGCAGTACTTC
TRBJ2-7,-,TRBV7-9,CASSSSRGAPYEQYF,TGTGCCAGCAGCTCCTCCCGAGGGGCCCCTTACGAGCAGTACTTC
TRBJ1-1,-,TRBV6-6,CASSFDRSLNTEAFF,TGTGCCAGCAGTTTCGACCGATCCCTGAACACTGAAGCTTTCTTT
TRBJ1-2,-,TRBV9,CASSSYLKGYGYTF,TGTGCCAGCAGCTCTTACCTTAAGGGCTATGGCTACACCTTC
TRBJ1-2,-,TRBV4-3,CASSQDLNAGGYTF,TGCGCCAGCAGCCAAGATTTAAACGCAGGGGGCTACACCTTC
TRBJ2-1,-,TRBV7-7,CASSARDFNNEQFF,TGTGCCAGCAGCGCTCGGGACTTTAACAATGAGCAGTTCTTC
TRBJ1-4,-,TRBV6-5,CASSYSTGGGSEKLFF,TGTGCCAGCAGTTACTCGACAGGCGGGGGGAGTGAAAAACTGTTTTTT
TRBJ1-4,-,TRBV5-6,CASSLNRANEKLFF,TGTGCCAGCAGCTTGAATCGAGCTAATGAAAAACTGTTTTTT